This TCR beta chain was observed in a study of cytomegalovirus exposure and HLA in healthy donors. The study, taken as a whole, reports: A few chains tied to CMV proved CMV antigen-specific in vitro. Prior analysis indicated that the majority of TCR beta V segments exhibited productivity approximately 87% or approximately 30% of the time.

To note about this clone: Its antigen is as yet unknown.

The CDR3 runs 13 residues. The V and J ends lost 2 bases and 8 bases, in that order; junction bases with no gene match: 5. Germline lookup yields CDR1 MDHEN and CDR2 SYDVKM. This PCR relied on a set of 60 Vbeta primers and 13 Jbeta primers. Some clones are missing from TCRdb's copy, which holds only in-frame ones; the method was immunoSEQ multiplex PCR. The top ten hold about 1.4% of the sample, which has 170,000 or so clones, roughly 80% seen once. The clonotype was recovered from a woman in her 30s in good health and CMV-seronegative. This sequence joins TRBV28 and TRBJ1-2; 7 bases fit TRBD1. What was sequenced was PBMCs. The CDR3 DNA is TGTGCCAGCAGTTTAACAGGGGTGGGCGGCTACACCTTC. It translates to CASSLTGVGGYTF.